The 16 T cell receptor beta chains in this list originate from one sample, sequenced in a study of blood T cells in healthy people across ages. A J-beta primer mix and a sample-barcoded 5' primer were used in a second PCR of roughly 7 to 12 cycles. TCRdb reprocessed the 5' RACE reads via MiXCR and lists one record per CDR3 protein. The repertoire holds more than 750,000 distinct CDR3 sequences, with 25% to 35% as singletons. The sample was also linked to a second study, of T cells of mothers and their children.

Sequences were obtained from blood. The receptor source for this set is a woman aged 40 to 50 in good health.

This clonotype turned up a few times. This chain uses TRBV7-2 with TRBJ2-7; no definite D call. Trimming took off 0 bases at V and 1 base at J, with 7 bases between the two ends. This CDR3 contains 14 residues. Germline assignment: CDR1 SGHTA and CDR2 FQGNSA. The CDR3 nucleotides are TGTGCCAGCAGCTTAGCGGAAGGTTCCTACGAGCAGTACTTC. Translated: CASSLAEGSYEQYF.

For this clonotype: The DNA is omitted, as the CDR3 cannot be located on it reliably, and the CDR3 follows TCRdb's listing. The chain employs TRBV19 and TRBJ2-2; the D call TRBD2 from the table was never checked on the DNA. Germline loops: CDR1 LNHDA, CDR2 SQIVND (reference sequence). With termini counted, the CDR3 has 14 amino acids. This CDR3 reads CASTSGRGGGELFF.

The V and J genes are TRBV2 and TRBJ2-7; D is unresolved. Germline CDR1 and CDR2: SNHLY and FYNNEI. With 6 bases removed from V and 4 bases from J, the gap between germline ends came to 16 bases. This CDR3 region has 14 residues. The CDR3 sequence: CASRTRPQQYEQYF. CDR3 DNA sequence: TGTGCCAGCAGAACCCGTCCCCAGCAGTACGAGCAGTACTTC.

This chain joins TRBV29-1 and TRBJ2-1; D gene unclear. The CDR3 loop spans 14 amino acids. The germline V and J ends were trimmed by 4 bases and 9 bases, with 19 bases remaining between them. Germline-derived CDR1 and CDR2 are SQVTM and ANQGSEA. The CDR3 here is CSVGSPVRSGEQFF. The CDR3 coding sequence is TGCAGCGTTGGTTCGCCAGTTAGGAGTGGTGAGCAGTTCTTC.

The V and J genes are TRBV7-2 and TRBJ1-4, with 7 nucleotides matching TRBD1. The ends lost 4 bases at V and 0 bases at J; junction bases unmatched: 8. The CDR3 contains 17 residues. CDR1 SGHTA and CDR2 FQGNSA come from the germline V gene. This chain's CDR3 is CASSSRDSGATNEKLFF. In DNA, the CDR3 is TGTGCCAGCAGCTCCCGGGACAGCGGAGCAACTAATGAAAAACTGTTTTTT. The full variable domain, rest sourced from reference TRBV7-2 and TRBJ1-4, is GAGVSQSPSNKVTEKGKDVELRCDPISGHTALYWYRQSLGQGLEFLIYFQGNSAPDKSGLPSDRFSAERTGGSVSTLTIQRTQQEDSAVYLCASSSRDSGATNEKLFFGSGTQLSVL.

This clonotype was seen once. The chain couples TRBV9 to TRBJ2-5, with D possibly being TRBD1 or TRBD2 (6 bases each). The J call is doubtful: the DNA matches TRBJ2-7 better. Germline-derived CDR1 and CDR2 are SGDLS and YYNGEE. The CDR3 sequence is 13 residues long. The CDR3 DNA follows: TGTGCCAGCAGCGCAGAGGGGGGCTACGAGCAGTACTTC. It encodes CASSAEGGYEQYF.

CDR3 sequence: CASSQRRDTQYF. The CDR3 DNA sequence: TGCGCCAGCAGCCAAAGGCGAGATACGCAGTATTTT. The chain combines TRBV4-3 with TRBJ2-3; D is unresolved. The CDR3 is made up of 12 amino acids. The V end was cut by 2 bases, the J end by 5 bases, with 5 bases between. CDR1 and CDR2 (germline): LGHNA, YSLEER.

V gene TRBV25-1 combines with J gene TRBJ2-1, with a tentative D call TRBD2 (5 bases). The CDR3 has 16 amino acids. Trimming stripped 1 base from V and 1 base from J, with 11 bases between. From germline, CDR1 is MGHDK and CDR2 SYGVNS. CDR3 residues: CASSEFGRRSYNEQFF. The CDR3 DNA is TGTGCCAGCAGTGAATTTGGCAGGAGGTCCTACAATGAGCAGTTCTTC.

This clonotype was picked up many times. The germline gene is not matched at one end of the junction; a read error may be the cause. The chain carries TRBV7-7 and TRBJ1-1; no clear D. This CDR3 spans 14 amino acids. CDR1 SSHAT and CDR2 FNYEAQ come from the germline V gene (reference sequence). The CDR3 DNA reads TGTGCTAGCAGCTTAGCGGGAGTGGGAACTGAAGCTTTCTTT. Translating it yields CASSLAGVGTEAFF. The full variable domain, completed using reference TRBV7-7 and TRBJ1-1, is GAGVSQSPRYKVTKRGQDVTLRCDPISSHATLYWYQQALGQGPEFLTYFNYEAQPDKSGLPSDRFSAERPEGSISTLTIQRTEQRDSAMYRCASSLAGVGTEAFFGQGTRLTVV.

This clonotype was seen many times. V is TRBV6-5 and J is TRBJ2-7; unclear D gene. In germline, CDR1 is MNHEY, CDR2 SVGAGI. Deletions cut 6 bases from V and 2 bases from J, with 11 bases between. This CDR3 has 13 residues. CDR3 sequence (DNA): TGTGCCAGCAGCGATACCGACACCTACGAGCAGTACTTC. As protein: CASSDTDTYEQYF.

Comments on this clonotype: A junction end diverges from the germline sequence, so it may reflect a read error. V gene TRBV7-2 combines with J gene TRBJ2-7; D may correspond to TRBD1 or TRBD2 (7 bases each). In germline, CDR1 is SGHTA, CDR2 FQGNSA. This CDR3 is built from 16 residues. CDR3: CASSLEGGGGGYGQYF. The CDR3 DNA follows: TGTGCCAGCAGCTTAGAGGGGGGAGGGGGCGGCTACGGGCAGTACTTC.

For this clonotype: This may be a read error: a much more frequent sequence differs by one nucleotide. V usage is TRBV28 and J usage is TRBJ2-7; tentatively, D is TRBD2 (6 bases). This CDR3 spans 12 amino acids. Germline-derived CDR1 and CDR2 are MDHEN and SYDVKM. CDR3 region: CVCAGTAYEQYF. The CDR3, as DNA: TGTGTATGTGCGGGAACTGCCTACGAGCAGTACTTC.

This clonotype occurred many times. The V gene is TRBV4-1, the J gene TRBJ2-7, with D possibly being TRBD1 (5 bases). Trimming left V 2 bases short and J 3 bases short, with 14 bases between. CDR3 length: 15 residues. Germline CDR1 reads MGHRA; CDR2 reads YSYEKL. The CDR3 protein is CASSQPLQGYYEQYF. The CDR3 coding sequence is TGCGCCAGCAGCCAACCCCTCCAGGGTTACTACGAGCAGTACTTC.

V usage is TRBV20-1 and J usage is TRBJ1-1; 10 nucleotides align to TRBD1. CDR3 length equals 13 residues. Losses at the gene ends were 6 bases for V and 3 bases for J; bases not matched to a gene: 4. Germline V gives CDR1 DFQATT, CDR2 SNEGSKA (reference sequence). For the CDR3, the DNA is TGCAGTGCCCGGGACAGGGGATACACTGAAGCTTTCTTT. Its protein is CSARDRGYTEAFF.

There are many counts of this clonotype. A read error may be the cause here, since a much bigger clone is one base away. The chain carries TRBV27 and TRBJ2-7; D is ambiguous. V gave up 4 bases and J gave up 8 bases, with 18 bases separating them. This CDR3 has 14 residues. Germline assignment: CDR1 MNHEY and CDR2 SMNVEV (reference sequence). The CDR3 DNA sequence: TGTGCCAGCAGTTCCGCCGGGTCCGGTCGCCAGCAGTACTTC. Translated, it gives CASSSAGSGRQQYF.

The genes are TRBV14 and TRBJ2-5; D gene uncertain. The CDR3 has 15 amino acids. V was trimmed by 0 bases and J by 5 bases, leaving 13 bases between them. Germline V lookup: CDR1 SGHDN, CDR2 FVKESK. The CDR3: CASSQDGRARETQYF. The CDR3 DNA sequence: TGTGCCAGCAGCCAAGATGGAAGGGCCCGGGAGACCCAGTACTTC.